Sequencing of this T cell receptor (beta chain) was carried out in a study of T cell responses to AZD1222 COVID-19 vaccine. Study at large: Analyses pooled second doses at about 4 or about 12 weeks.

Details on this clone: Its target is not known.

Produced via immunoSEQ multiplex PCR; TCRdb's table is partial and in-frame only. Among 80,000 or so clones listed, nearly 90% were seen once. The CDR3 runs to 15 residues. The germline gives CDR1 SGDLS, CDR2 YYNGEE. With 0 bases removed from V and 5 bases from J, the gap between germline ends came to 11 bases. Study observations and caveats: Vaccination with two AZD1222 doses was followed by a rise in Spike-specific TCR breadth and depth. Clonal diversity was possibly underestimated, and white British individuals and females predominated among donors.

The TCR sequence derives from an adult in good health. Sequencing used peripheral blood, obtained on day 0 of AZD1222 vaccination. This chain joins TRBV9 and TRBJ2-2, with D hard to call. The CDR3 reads CASSVARWETGELFF. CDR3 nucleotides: TGTGCCAGCAGCGTAGCCAGGTGGGAAACCGGGGAGCTGTTTTTT.